The 3 T cell receptor beta chains presented below share a single source sample, sequenced in a study of T cell responses to AZD1222 COVID-19 vaccine. Generated by immunoSEQ multiplex PCR, the TCRdb table keeps only in-frame clones and is missing some. The data contain under 200,000 clones, more than 70% of them singletons. Sequenced material: peripheral blood, taken 28 days after the second AZD1222 dose. The receptors were gathered from an adult who received the AZD1222 COVID-19 vaccine.

This chain links TRBV9 with TRBJ2-5; D is unresolved. CDR3 size: 12 residues. Germline V gives CDR1 SGDLS, CDR2 YYNGEE. Deletions cut 4 bases from V and 5 bases from J, with 9 bases between. The CDR3 nucleotides read TGTGCCAGCAGCTCGGTGGGGGAGACCCAGTACTTC. Translation: CASSSVGETQYF.

The gene calls are TRBV7-2 and TRBJ2-3; perhaps TRBD2 as D (6 bases). V lost 1 base and J lost 0, with 14 bases in between. The germline gives CDR1 SGHTA, CDR2 FQGNSA. The CDR3 loop spans 17 amino acids. The CDR3 here is CASSLGPALASTDTQYF. CDR3 in DNA: TGTGCCAGCAGCTTAGGGCCTGCTCTAGCGAGCACAGATACGCAGTATTTT.

CDR3 in DNA: TGCGCCAGCAGCCAAGAAGGTAGGGGTCCCTACGAGCAGTACTTC. Translating gives CASSQEGRGPYEQYF. The rearrangement joins TRBV4-3 to TRBJ2-7; a possible D gene is TRBD1 (5 bases). Germline V lookup: CDR1 LGHNA, CDR2 YSLEER. The CDR3 runs 15 residues. V lost 0 bases to trimming and J lost 2 bases, with 11 bases between them.